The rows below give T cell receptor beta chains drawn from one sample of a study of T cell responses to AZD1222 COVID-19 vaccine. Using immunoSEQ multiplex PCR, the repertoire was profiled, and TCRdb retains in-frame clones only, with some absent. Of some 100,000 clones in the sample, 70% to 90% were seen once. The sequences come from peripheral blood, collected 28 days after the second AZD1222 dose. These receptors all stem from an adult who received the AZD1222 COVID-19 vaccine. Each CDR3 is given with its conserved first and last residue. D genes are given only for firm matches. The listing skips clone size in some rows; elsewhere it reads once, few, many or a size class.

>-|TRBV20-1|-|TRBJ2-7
TGCAGTGCTAGTAAAAGAATCACAGGGAACTACGAGCAGTACTTC
CSASKRITGNYEQYF
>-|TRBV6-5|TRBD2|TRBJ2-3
TGTGCCAGCAGGCTAGCGGGAATCGGCACAGATACGCAGTATTTT
CASRLAGIGTDTQYF
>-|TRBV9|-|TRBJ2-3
TGTGCCAGCAGGTCCGGGGCGGGTACGCAGTATTTT
CASRSGAGTQYF
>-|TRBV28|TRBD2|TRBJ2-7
TGTGCCAGCAGTCAAATCCTAGCGGGAGGGCGGCCCCCCTACGAGCAGTACTTC
CASSQILAGGRPPYEQYF
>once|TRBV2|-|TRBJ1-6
TGTGCCAGCAGTGAGGCCAGACCCGTTAGGTCACCCCTCCACTTT
CASSEARPVRSPLHF
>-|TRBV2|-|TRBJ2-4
TGTGCCAGCAGTAATCCACTAGCCAAAAACATTCAGTACTTC
CASSNPLAKNIQYF
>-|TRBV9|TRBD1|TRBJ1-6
TGTGCCAGCAGCCCACTCCGGGGACAGGGGCCGAATTCATCCCTCCACTTT
CASSPLRGQGPNSSLHF
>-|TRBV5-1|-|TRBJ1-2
TGCGCCAGCAGCTTAGGAAGGGATAGCTATGGCTACACCTTC
CASSLGRDSYGYTF
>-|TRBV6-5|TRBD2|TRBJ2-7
TGTGCCAGCAGTCGACACGGGACTAGCGGCTACGAGCAGTACTTC
CASSRHGTSGYEQYF
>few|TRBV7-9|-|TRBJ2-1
TGTGCCAGCAGCTTAAGTGAAAGCTCCTACAATGAGCAGTTCTTC
CASSLSESSYNEQFF